This T cell receptor beta chain is from a study of blood T cell repertoires in COVID-19. Overall study: The United States, Italy and Spain provided the acute and convalescent COVID-19 samples.

Germline-derived CDR1 and CDR2 are MNHEY and SVGEGT. V lost 2 bases and J lost 6, with 10 bases in between. This CDR3 has 14 amino acids. The authors' processing: Nucleated cell counts were estimated from reference gene primer amplification. This table comes from immunoSEQ multiplex PCR, and its TCRdb copy is limited to in-frame clones, with some not included. That table supplies the V and J calls and clone size; D and trimming were determined from the DNA. The data contain some 65,000 clones, approximately 93% of them singletons. Sequencing was done on a sample of peripheral blood. The chain links TRBV6-2 or TRBV6-3 to TRBJ1-4; tentatively, D is TRBD1 (5 bases). The TCR originated in a man aged 70-80 years with active COVID-19. The CDR3 sequence: CASSYGRRDEKLFF. Here the CDR3 DNA reads TGTGCCAGCAGTTACGGTCGCAGGGATGAAAAACTGTTTTTT.